This T cell receptor beta chain was identified during a study of Graves' ophthalmopathy and Graves' hyperthyroidism. The sequenced template was RNA, covering the TCR beta CDR3 region. Second-round multiplex PCR followed a first-round RT-PCR using HTBI primers. Each CDR3 protein gets one entry after TCRdb re-called the multiplex PCR reads with MiXCR. The top ten clones hold approximately 3.2% of a sample with around 400,000 distinct CDR3 sequences, approximately 21% of them seen once. There are many counts of this clonotype. Lactation, pregnancy, uncontrolled infections and other autoimmune diseases were all grounds for excluding patients. Serum thyroxine and TRAb, along with clinical symptoms, thyroid ultrasound and orbital computed tomography, were what diagnosis relied on. Looked up from germline, CDR1 is SGHRS and CDR2 is YFSETQ. Trimming took 2 bases from V and 5 from J, leaving 7 bases between them. The CDR3 covers 12 residues.

Material: peripheral blood. This clonotype was sampled from a woman aged 18-35 years with stable Graves' hyperthyroidism. This chain uses TRBV5-1 with TRBJ2-5; D is unresolved. CDR3 coding DNA: TGCGCCAGCAGCTTTACAGAGGAGACCCAGTACTTC. Its protein is CASSFTEETQYF.